This TCR beta chain was sequenced in a study of OX40 agonist ivuxolimab in advanced cancers. For this clone: Its matching antigen is unknown.

The CDR3 runs 16 residues. Per germline, CDR1 MGHRA and CDR2 YSYEKL. Deletions cut 0 bases from V and 6 bases from J, with 12 bases between. Measured with immunoSEQ multiplex PCR; TCRdb has only the in-frame clones, and not every one. The sample carries approximately 45,000 clones, 82% recorded once. Study outcomes and limitations: Doses of 0.1 to 3.0 mg/kg were accompanied by clonal expansion of CD4+ and CD8+ blood T cells by week 6.

V is TRBV4-1 and J is TRBJ1-6; no firm D call. The receptor was derived from an adult with an advanced solid tumor such as melanoma, head and neck, liver or kidney cancer. The source was CD4+ or CD8+ T cells sorted from blood, collected in a trial of the OX40 agonist ivuxolimab. DNA of the CDR3: TGCGCCAGCAGCCAAGATTTGTCGGTTCCTAATTCACCCCTCCACTTT. Protein sequence: CASSQDLSVPNSPLHF.